The 24 T cell receptor beta chains presented below share a single source sample, sequenced in a study of cytomegalovirus exposure and HLA in healthy donors. Vbeta (60) and Jbeta (13) primers were used in the PCR. Repertoires were generated with immunoSEQ multiplex PCR, while TCRdb's copy carries only in-frame clones and drops some. The sample carries tens of thousands of clones, roughly 77% recorded once. What was sequenced was PBMCs. These receptors all stem from a woman in her thirties or forties in good health and CMV-seropositive.

V and J are TRBV25-1 and TRBJ1-1; D remains ambiguous. The CDR3 length is 14 residues. Germline V gene lookup returns CDR1 MGHDK and CDR2 SYGVNS. V dropped 6 bases and J dropped 1 base, with 12 bases sitting between them. The CDR3 region has the DNA TGTGCCAGCAGGGCGGGCGAGCAGAACACTGAAGCTTTCTTT. As protein: CASRAGEQNTEAFF. The variable domain in full, with the rest retrieved from reference TRBV25-1 and TRBJ1-1, is EADIYQTPRYLVIGTGKKITLECSQTMGHDKMYWYQQDPGMELHLIHYSYGVNSTEKGDLSSESTVSRIRTEHFPLTLESARPSHTSQYLCASRAGEQNTEAFFGQGTRLTVV.

V is TRBV30 and J is TRBJ2-7; D is undetermined. Trimming pared 0 bases from V and 2 bases from J, leaving 8 bases between. There are 13 residues in the CDR3. CDR1 and CDR2 from the germline V gene are GTSNPN and SVGIG (reference sequence). The DNA of the CDR3 is TGTGCCTGGAGTGTACACCTTACCTACGAGCAGTACTTC. Its protein product is CAWSVHLTYEQYF.

The chain combines TRBV30 with TRBJ1-5, with TRBD1 as a possible D gene (5 bases). The V end lost 2 bases, the J end lost 3 bases, and 17 bases lay between the germline ends. Germline values: CDR1 GTSNPN, CDR2 SVGIG (reference sequence). There are 16 residues in the CDR3. CDR3 loop: CAWSSGPGLINQPQHF. CDR3 DNA sequence: TGTGCCTGGAGTTCAGGCCCGGGACTGATCAATCAGCCCCAGCATTTT.

This clone was seen a few times. The V call is TRBV10-1, the J call TRBJ1-4; D not certain. V lost 10 bases and J lost 0, with 9 bases in between. This CDR3 has 13 amino acids. Germline loops: CDR1 WNHNN, CDR2 SYGVQD (reference sequence). In DNA form, the CDR3 reads TGCGCCACACCCCAGGCAACTAATGAAAAACTGTTTTTT. Protein: CATPQATNEKLFF.

The chain recombines TRBV6-1 with TRBJ2-3, with D possibly being TRBD2 (5 bases). With 7 bases removed from V and 1 base from J, the gap between germline ends came to 9 bases. This CDR3 contains 13 residues. The germline V gene encodes CDR1 MNHNS and CDR2 SASEGT. CDR3 sequence (DNA): TGTGCCAGCAAAGTCGGGGGCACAGATACGCAGTATTTT. Amino acid sequence: CASKVGGTDTQYF.

The V and J genes are TRBV10-3 and TRBJ2-6; D is possibly TRBD1 (6 bases). The CDR3 is 15 amino acids. V gave up 6 bases and J gave up 4 bases, with 13 bases separating them. In germline, CDR1 is ENHRY, CDR2 SYGVKD. The CDR3 nucleotides are TGTGCCATCAGGGCTACAGGGTCCGGGGCCAACGTCCTGACTTTC. Translating it yields CAIRATGSGANVLTF.

This chain connects TRBV7-2 to TRBJ2-7, with D possibly TRBD1 on 5 matching bases. Trimming cost V 5 bases and J 5 bases, with 16 bases left between them. This CDR3 contains 14 residues. Per germline, CDR1 SGHTA and CDR2 FQGNSA. The CDR3 loop reads CASSPSTEWDEQYF. CDR3 sequence (DNA): TGTGCCAGCAGCCCGTCGACAGAGTGGGACGAGCAGTACTTC.

J is TRBJ1-5 and V is TRBV28; D possibly corresponds to TRBD1 (6 bases). Germline V gene lookup returns CDR1 MDHEN and CDR2 SYDVKM. Trimming cost V 2 bases and J 5 bases, with 13 bases left between them. CDR3 length equals 15 residues. The CDR3, as DNA: TGTGCCAGCAGTTTACCCAACAGGGTTCATCAGCCCCAGCATTTT. Translation gives CASSLPNRVHQPQHF.

This clone was recorded only once. At one of its ends the junction is not consistent with the germline gene, which may arise from a read error. The chain joins TRBV19 to TRBJ1-5; 10 nucleotides match TRBD1. The germline CDR1 and CDR2 sequences are LNHDA and SQIVND (reference sequence). CDR3 size: 13 residues. DNA of the CDR3: TGTGTCAGTAGGGACAGGGGAAATCAGCCCCAGCATTTT. This translates into CVSRDRGNQPQHF.

The rearrangement links TRBV6-5 to TRBJ1-2, with TRBD1 identical over 7 bases. After removal of 4 bases from V and 4 bases from J, the junction contained 9 bases not matched to a gene. This CDR3 spans 15 amino acids. Germline values: CDR1 MNHEY, CDR2 SVGAGI. CDR3: CASSSGQQGGYGYTF. CDR3 bases: TGTGCCAGCAGTTCCGGACAGCAGGGGGGCTATGGCTACACCTTC.

The chain links TRBV7-6 to TRBJ1-2; the match to TRBD1 covers 8 bases. The J segment lost 14 bases and the V segment lost 3 bases, leaving 8 bases of the junction unmatched. CDR1 is SGHVS, CDR2 FNYEAQ, per germline. The CDR3 contains 12 residues. CDR3 protein: CASSLQTGVKTF. For the CDR3, the DNA is TGTGCCAGCAGCTTGCAGACAGGGGTGAAGACCTTC.

The chain links TRBV6-4 to TRBJ2-6, with D tentatively TRBD1 (6 bases). The CDR3 spans 15 residues. Trimming pared 3 bases from V and 4 bases from J, leaving 10 bases between. Germline V gives CDR1 MRHNA, CDR2 SNTAGT. CDR3 nucleotide sequence: TGTGCCAGCAGTGAAGGGGGATCCGGGGCCAACGTCCTGACTTTC. This sequence encodes CASSEGGSGANVLTF.

The V gene is TRBV6-1, the J gene TRBJ2-7, with 7 positions matching TRBD1. Germline V gives CDR1 MNHNS, CDR2 SASEGT. The length of the CDR3 is 15 residues. J gave up 5 bases and V 4 bases, and 11 bases lay outside the gene matches. This CDR3 reads CASSGGQTRRNEQYF. The DNA of the CDR3 is TGTGCCAGCAGTGGGGGACAGACCCGCCGGAACGAGCAGTACTTC.

This clone was seen more than once but under ten times. V usage is TRBV5-1 and J usage is TRBJ2-5, with 7 positions matching TRBD2. Germline-derived CDR1 and CDR2 are SGHRS and YFSETQ. The CDR3 has 14 residues. The V and J ends lost 4 bases and 5 bases, in that order; junction bases with no gene match: 8. The CDR3 sequence: CASSPSGGGETQYF. CDR3 coding DNA: TGCGCCAGCAGCCCCTCGGGGGGTGGGGAGACCCAGTACTTC.

This chain uses TRBV2 with TRBJ1-2, with a possible D match to TRBD1 (6 bases). The ends were cut back, 3 bases at V and 8 bases at J, with 10 bases in the middle. This CDR3 is 12 amino acids long. Germline V gene sequence: CDR1 SNHLY, CDR2 FYNNEI. Here the CDR3 DNA reads TGTGCCAGCAGTGAGGACAGTCCAGGCTACACCTTC. Translated, it gives CASSEDSPGYTF.

As for this clone: At one end the junction does not follow the germline gene, possibly because of a read error. The V gene is TRBV5-5, the J gene TRBJ2-7, with a tentative D call TRBD1 (6 bases). The CDR3 sequence is 16 residues long. Germline-derived CDR1 and CDR2 are SGHKS and YYEKEE (reference sequence). CDR3 DNA: TGTGCCAGCCGCTTTACCTGGGGGCAAATTGCCTACGAGCAGTACTTC. Translation gives CASRFTWGQIAYEQYF.

This rearrangement joins TRBV6-5 to TRBJ1-2; 8 positions agree with TRBD1. The germline gives CDR1 MNHEY, CDR2 SVGAGI. The CDR3 is 15 amino acids. V trimming: 0 bases; J trimming: 9 bases; junction bases outside the gene matches: 9. The CDR3 bases are TGTGCCAGCAGTTACTCGAGGTCTCAGGGGGCTAGCTACACCTTC. Protein sequence: CASSYSRSQGASYTF.

This chain connects TRBV7-2 to TRBJ2-3; 11 bases are shared with TRBD2. Germline lookup yields CDR1 SGHTA and CDR2 FQGNSA. The junction had 7 bases not matched to a gene; V was cut back by 5 bases and J by 3 bases. This CDR3 contains 16 residues. The CDR3 DNA follows: TGTGCCAGCAGCATAAGACTAGCGGGGTTGACAGATACGCAGTATTTT. It codes for CASSIRLAGLTDTQYF.

The gene calls are TRBV7-9 and TRBJ2-2; maybe TRBD1 (5 bases). Germline V gene data show CDR1 as SEHNR and CDR2 as FQNEAQ (reference sequence). Trimming cost V 10 bases and J 6 bases, with 15 bases left between them. This CDR3 contains 13 residues. As DNA, the CDR3 is TGTGCCATCTCGACAGTTATCTCCGGGGAGCTGTTTTTT. It codes for CAISTVISGELFF.

This chain connects TRBV7-8 to TRBJ2-3; a weak D match, TRBD2 (6 bases). The germline V and J ends were trimmed by 4 bases and 2 bases, with 19 bases remaining between them. Germline CDR1 SGHVS, CDR2 FQNEAQ. The CDR3 covers 17 residues. The CDR3 is CASSWAGASAHTDTQYF. For the CDR3, the DNA is TGTGCCAGCAGCTGGGCTGGGGCTAGCGCACACACAGATACGCAGTATTTT.

The chain recombines TRBV5-1 with TRBJ1-2, with D perhaps matching TRBD1 (5 bases). CDR1 and CDR2 from the germline V gene are SGHRS and YFSETQ. The CDR3 consists of 14 residues. V lost 3 bases to trimming and J lost 2 bases, with 11 bases between them. The CDR3 is CASSSSGGNYGYTF. The CDR3 DNA follows: TGCGCCAGCAGCTCGTCCGGGGGGAACTATGGCTACACCTTC.

The chain employs TRBV11-3 and TRBJ2-1; D perhaps matches TRBD1 (6 bases). The CDR3 totals 17 residues. From germline, CDR1 is SGHNT and CDR2 YENEEA. V shed 1 base and J shed 0 bases, with 13 bases lying between them. The CDR3: CASSLGGPRNSYNEQFF. DNA for the CDR3: TGTGCCAGCAGCTTAGGGGGGCCCCGTAACTCCTACAATGAGCAGTTCTTC.

V gene TRBV10-2 combines with J gene TRBJ2-7; D not certain. Germline values: CDR1 WSHSY, CDR2 SAAADI. There are 14 residues in the CDR3. The ends were cut back, 7 bases at V and 6 bases at J, with 19 bases in the middle. The CDR3 reads CASTSSTWAGEQYF. DNA of the CDR3: TGCGCCAGCACCTCCTCCACGTGGGCCGGCGAGCAGTACTTC.

This chain joins TRBV4-2 and TRBJ2-7; D might be TRBD2 (5 bases). V lost 4 bases to trimming and J lost 1 base, with 11 bases between them. The germline gives CDR1 LGHNA, CDR2 YNFKEQ. This CDR3 contains 14 residues. For the CDR3, the DNA is TGTGCCAGCAGCCCCGGGATATTGTCCTACGAGCAGTACTTC. This gives the protein CASSPGILSYEQYF.